The rows below give T cell receptor beta chains drawn from one sample of a study of T cell repertoires in cytomegalovirus infection. These receptors are not linked to any known antigen. TCRdb recomputed calls from the reads with MiXCR, one row per CDR3 protein. The top ten hold approximately 59% of the sample, which has around 200,000 distinct CDR3 sequences, approximately 38% seen once. This specimen was CD8+ T cells from cultured PBMCs, taken from culture after CMV antigen stimulation. The receptor set was obtained from a human donor in good health (CMV status not recorded). Some clones in this sample may be carry-over from other donors' samples. Each CDR3 is given with its conserved first and last residue. The D gene is left open where the match is weak. Only some rows state a clone size, as once, few, many or a class for expanded clones.

>TRBV10-3|few|TRBD1|TRBJ2-7
TGTGCCATAAAGAGGGACAGGGAAATTGGCGAGCAGTACTTC
CAIKRDREIGEQYF
>TRBV27|few|TRBD2|TRBJ2-7
TGTGCCAGCAGTCTTAGCGGGAGTACCTACGAGCAGTACTTC
CASSLSGSTYEQYF
>TRBV7-2|-|-|TRBJ1-1
TGTGCCAACAGCTTACGGGCCACTGAAGCTTTCTTT
CANSLRATEAFF
>TRBV10-3|few|-|TRBJ2-3
TGTGCCATCAGTGGCCACACGAACAGCACAGATACGCAGTATTTT
CAISGHTNSTDTQYF
>TRBV4-1|few|-|TRBJ2-7
TGCGCCAGCAGCCAAGGTGGAGGGCTCTACGAGCAGTACTTC
CASSQGGGLYEQYF
>TRBV29-1|-|-|TRBJ2-1
TGCAGCGTTGCTGGGCTAGCGAGATACAATGAGCAGTTCTTC
CSVAGLARYNEQFF
>TRBV7-7|-|-|TRBJ1-6
TGTGCCAGCAGCTTACTGGGACAACGATCCTATAATTCACCCCTCCACTTT
CASSLLGQRSYNSPLHF
>TRBV20-1|-|-|TRBJ2-5
TGCAGTGCTTCGGAGGAGGGGCTCCCTGGGGAGACCCAGTACTTC
CSASEEGLPGETQYF
>TRBV7-9|-|TRBD1|TRBJ1-4
TGTGCCAGTCGAGGGGGCGCCCCAGAAACTAATGAAAAACTGTTTTTT
CASRGGAPETNEKLFF
>TRBV12-3/TRBV12-4|-|-|TRBJ1-3
TGTGCCGCTAACAGGGACTCTGGAAACACCATATATTTT
CAANRDSGNTIYF
>TRBV6-1|-|-|TRBJ2-1
TGTGCCAGCACCCCTTCCAATGAGCAGTTCTTC
CASTPSNEQFF
>TRBV7-6|many|-|TRBJ2-2
TGTGCCAGCAGCTTAGATTCTGGAGGATTCACCGGGGAGCTGTTTTTT
CASSLDSGGFTGELFF
>TRBV27|-|-|TRBJ1-2
TGTGCCAGCAGTTTCAATGGGGGCTACACCTTC
CASSFNGGYTF
>TRBV6-8|-|-|TRBJ1-6
TGTGCCAGCAGTTACTCGCCAGTGGATTCACCCCTCCACTTT
CASSYSPVDSPLHF
>TRBV6-5|many|-|TRBJ1-4
TGTGCCAGCAGTTATCGCACGGCAACTAATGAAAAACTGTTTTTT
CASSYRTATNEKLFF